Each of the 3 T cell receptor beta chains below was sequenced from the same sample in a study of shared clonotypes between healthy human individuals. Clones were sequenced by immunoSEQ multiplex PCR, and TCRdb holds only the in-frame ones, with some missing. The repertoire holds 2,500,000 or so clones, with roughly 93% as singletons. The specimen was naive CD4+ T cells from PBMCs. Subset described: CD45RA+ positively selected. These receptors were collected from a man younger than 35 in good health. Some clones in this sample may be carry-over from other donors' samples.

This chain joins TRBV27 and TRBJ1-3, with 7 bases identical to TRBD1. Germline trimming cut 6 bases from V and 0 bases from J; bases unmatched to any gene: 5. The CDR3 length is 15 residues. Germline CDR1 is MNHEY and CDR2 is SMNVEV (reference sequence). Written as DNA, the CDR3 is TGTGCCAGCAGGGGACAGAGCCTCTCTGGAAACACCATATATTTT. The encoded protein is CASRGQSLSGNTIYF.

V is TRBV5-1 and J is TRBJ2-6; TRBD1 aligns across 10 bases. Germline CDR1 and CDR2: SGHRS and YFSETQ. CDR3 size: 16 residues. Trimming removed 7 bases from V and 1 base from J; junction bases left unmatched: 5. The CDR3 region is CASFPGQGSGANVLTF. The CDR3 region has the DNA TGCGCCAGCTTCCCGGGACAGGGGTCTGGGGCCAACGTCCTGACTTTC.

J is TRBJ1-2 and V is TRBV15; D not resolved. This CDR3 is 13 amino acids long. With 5 bases removed from V and 4 bases from J, the gap between germline ends came to 11 bases. Germline-derived CDR1 and CDR2 are LNHNV and YYDKDF (reference sequence). The CDR3 here is CATSGREAYGYTF. The CDR3 coding sequence is TGTGCCACCAGCGGAAGGGAGGCCTATGGCTACACCTTC. Combining the CDR3 with reference TRBV15 and TRBJ1-2 gives the whole variable domain DAMVIQNPRYQVTQFGKPVTLSCSQTLNHNVMYWYQQKSSQAPKLLFHYYDKDFNNEADTPDNFQSRRPNTSFCFLDIRSPGLGDTAMYLCATSGREAYGYTFGSGTRLTVV.